This T cell receptor beta chain was sequenced during a study of CD8+ T cells in alopecia areata. This clone was detected a few times. The authors extracted RNA and reverse transcribed it into cDNA as the sequencing template. Here immunoSEQ multiplex PCR was the method, and the copy in TCRdb shows in-frame clones only, minus some. The sample contains 150,000 to 200,000 clones, around 50% of which appear only once. Specimens obtained from alopecia areata patients comprised lesional scalp punch biopsies and peripheral blood. This sample comprised CD4+ T cells sorted from blood, obtained at week 0. This receptor was obtained from a human donor with alopecia areata.

The CDR3 spells CSVAQGSVNTGELFF. CDR3 DNA sequence: TGCAGCGTTGCACAGGGTTCTGTGAACACCGGGGAGCTGTTTTTT. V is TRBV29-1 and J is TRBJ2-2, with D perhaps matching TRBD1 (6 bases). Per germline, CDR1 SQVTM and CDR2 ANQGSEA. The CDR3 extends over 15 amino acids. V dropped 4 bases and J dropped 1 base, with 13 bases sitting between them.